The source of this T cell receptor beta chain is a study of shared clonotypes between healthy human individuals. Study results and limitations: Sampling involved blood alone; tissue repertoires likely differ.

The data were produced by immunoSEQ multiplex PCR, yet TCRdb's version contains in-frame clones alone and is incomplete. The table lists approximately 88,000 clones, almost 70% of them singletons. In regard to this clone: Its antigen is undetermined. This may stem from a read error, because a much larger clone lies one nucleotide away.

V dropped 0 bases and J dropped 0 bases, with 6 bases sitting between them. The CDR3 contains 16 residues. Germline V gives CDR1 LNHNV, CDR2 YYDKDF (reference sequence). Material: memory CD8+ T cells sorted from blood. The subset: CD45RO+ cells pooled with CCR7-negative TemRA cells. V and J are TRBV15 and TRBJ2-6; possibly TRBD1 or TRBD2 for D (5 bases each). The origin of this receptor is a man in his thirties or forties in good health. In DNA form, the CDR3 reads TGTGCCACCAGCAGAGATGGGGGCTCTGGGGCCAACGTCCTGACTTTC. It is translated as CATSRDGGSGANVLTF.